Listed below are T cell receptor beta chains from one sample, sequenced in a study of graft-versus-host responses after intestinal transplantation. Only in-frame clones appear in the TCRdb table, and some are missing; sequencing was by immunoSEQ multiplex PCR. The sample lists about 85,000 clones, roughly 80% seen once, with approximately 18% in the top ten. These TCRs are of unknown antigen specificity. The sample consisted of unstimulated CD8+ T cells sorted from spleen or lymph node cells, taken before intestinal transplant. These receptors were taken from a human donor who received an intestinal transplant. The CDR3 runs from the conserved cysteine through the conserved F or W. The D gene is left open where the match is weak. Some rows mark clone size as missing; the rest say once, few, many or name a class of expanded clone.

TRBV19	12	TRBJ1-1	-	-	TGTGCCAGTAGTATCAGGAACACTGAAGCTTTCTTT	CASSIRNTEAFF
TRBV6-6	15	TRBJ2-1	-	TRBD2	TGTGCCAGCAGTTACCGGGGGGGGCCCTACAATGAGCAGTTCTTC	CASSYRGGPYNEQFF
TRBV19	13	TRBJ2-7	-	TRBD2	TGTGCCAGCGGGACTAGCGCGTTCTACGAGCAGTACTTC	CASGTSAFYEQYF
TRBV7-8	12	TRBJ2-3	-	-	TGTGCCAGCAGCATCTCTAGAGATACGCAGTATTTT	CASSISRDTQYF
TRBV6-5	14	TRBJ1-5	-	-	TGTGCCAGCAGTTACTCGACGGGGGGGCAGCCCCAGCATTTT	CASSYSTGGQPQHF
TRBV28	14	TRBJ1-5	-	TRBD1	TGTGCCAGCAGCCGACAGGGACGCAATCAGCCCCAGCATTTT	CASSRQGRNQPQHF
TRBV6-4	14	TRBJ1-5	-	-	TGTGCCAGCAGTGATACAGCGAGTAATCAGCCCCAGCATTTT	CASSDTASNQPQHF
TRBV7-3	15	TRBJ2-7	few	-	TGTGCCAGCAGCCCCCCGTTTGGGCCAACCTACGAGCAGTACTTC	CASSPPFGPTYEQYF
TRBV27	14	TRBJ1-2	-	-	TGTGCCAGCAGTTTATATTCAGGGGCTGAAGGCTACACCTTC	CASSLYSGAEGYTF
TRBV19	15	TRBJ1-6	-	-	TGTGCCAGTAGTAGGGGGAGAGGGAGGAATTCACCCCTCCACTTT	CASSRGRGRNSPLHF
TRBV7-8	19	TRBJ2-1	-	TRBD2	TGTGCCAGCAGCCCTGGACTAGCGGGAGGGCCCGGCTCCTACAATGAGCAGTTCTTC	CASSPGLAGGPGSYNEQFF
TRBV4-1	15	TRBJ1-1	-	-	TGCGCCAGCAGCCAAGTGTACAGGACTAACACTGAAGCTTTCTTT	CASSQVYRTNTEAFF
TRBV4-2	16	TRBJ1-1	-	-	TGTGCCAGCAGCCAAGGGATTAAAACAGGAAACACTGAAGCTTTCTTT	CASSQGIKTGNTEAFF
TRBV7-9	15	TRBJ2-7	-	-	TGTGCCAGCAGCTTCTACGGGACCCTACCCTACGAGCAGTACTTC	CASSFYGTLPYEQYF
TRBV28	14	TRBJ1-5	-	-	TGTGCCAGCAGGGGGACTTATAGCAATCAGCCCCAGCATTTT	CASRGTYSNQPQHF
TRBV9	18	TRBJ2-5	-	TRBD1	TGTGCCAGCAGCGTAGCTCGACAGGGGGCTTCGTACCAAGAGACCCAGTACTTC	CASSVARQGASYQETQYF
TRBV4-1	15	TRBJ2-5	-	-	TGCGCCAGCAGCCCACCCGGGACGTTTGGGGAGACCCAGTACTTC	CASSPPGTFGETQYF
TRBV28	13	TRBJ2-7	-	-	TGTGCCCTGGGGTCCGGGCCGGACTACGAGCAGTACTTC	CALGSGPDYEQYF
TRBV15	13	TRBJ1-3	-	-	TGTGCCACCAGGGTAGTTACTGGAAACACCATATATTTT	CATRVVTGNTIYF
TRBV4-1	13	TRBJ2-3	-	-	TGCGCCAGCAGCCAGGACAATCCAGATACGCAGTATTTT	CASSQDNPDTQYF
TRBV5-4	17	TRBJ2-5	-	-	TGTGCCAGCAGCTTGAGCCCTACCATCCGTTATCAAGAGACCCAGTACTTC	CASSLSPTIRYQETQYF
TRBV19	14	TRBJ1-1	-	-	TGTGCCAGTACGGGGGAAAGGTTTAACACTGAAGCTTTCTTT	CASTGERFNTEAFF
TRBV15	15	TRBJ1-5	-	TRBD1	TGTGCCACCAGCCAGGGGGGGTTGAGGAATCAGCCCCAGCATTTT	CATSQGGLRNQPQHF
TRBV5-4	14	TRBJ2-1	-	-	TGTGCCAGCAATAGGTTTAGCTCCTACAATGAGCAGTTCTTC	CASNRFSSYNEQFF
TRBV6-5	15	TRBJ2-1	-	TRBD2	TGTGCCAGCAGTTACGTTAGCGGGGGGAATAGGGAGCAGTTCTTC	CASSYVSGGNREQFF
TRBV20-1	11	TRBJ2-3	-	-	TGCAGTGCTAGAAATGGAGATACGCAGTATTTT	CSARNGDTQYF
TRBV7-2	14	TRBJ1-2	-	-	TGTGCCAGCAGCTTAGAAGGTTCGGGCTATGGCTACACCTTC	CASSLEGSGYGYTF
TRBV19	11	TRBJ2-7	-	-	TGTGCCTGGTACAGGGACTACGAGCAGTACTTC	CAWYRDYEQYF
TRBV6-5	14	TRBJ1-2	-	-	TGTGCCAGCAGTGAAGACTACTTCAACTATGGCTACACCTTC	CASSEDYFNYGYTF
TRBV23-1	16	TRBJ2-1	-	-	TGCGCCAGCAGGCAATTATGGAGTCTAACATACAATGAGCAGTTCTTC	CASRQLWSLTYNEQFF
TRBV7-6	17	TRBJ2-7	-	-	TGTGCCAGCAGCCGCCCTAAGGCTCTGGACTCGATCTACGAGCAGTACTTC	CASSRPKALDSIYEQYF
TRBV2	10	TRBJ2-7	-	-	TGTGCCAGCCGTTATTACGAGCAGTACTTC	CASRYYEQYF
TRBV10-1	12	TRBJ1-2	-	-	TGCGCCAGCAGGCAACCTATCTATGGCTACACCTTC	CASRQPIYGYTF
TRBV6-5	14	TRBJ2-5	-	TRBD1	TGTGCCAGCAGTCAAGGACAGGTCCAAGAGACCCAGTACTTC	CASSQGQVQETQYF
TRBV6-5	13	TRBJ2-7	-	-	TGTGCCAGCAGTTACTCGGCCTTCTACGAGCAGTACTTC	CASSYSAFYEQYF
TRBV6-5	15	TRBJ1-1	-	-	TGTGCCAGCAGTTACTTGGTGTCTGCGAACACTGAAGCTTTCTTT	CASSYLVSANTEAFF
TRBV6-4	13	TRBJ2-1	-	-	TGTGCCAGCAGTGACTCGAGTTACAATGAGCAGTTCTTC	CASSDSSYNEQFF
TRBV11-1	13	TRBJ2-3	-	-	TGTGCCAGCAGCTTGGAGATGGGGGGTACGCAGTATTTT	CASSLEMGGTQYF
TRBV6-5	13	TRBJ1-4	-	-	TGTGCCAGCAGTTCCGGACAGCCTGAAAAACTGTTTTTT	CASSSGQPEKLFF
TRBV30	12	TRBJ2-7	once	-	TGTGCTTTGCAGGAAAATTCCTACGAGCAGTACTTC	CALQENSYEQYF
TRBV21-1	15	TRBJ1-3	-	-	TGTGCCAGCAGCAGGAGGGACCGCCCGGGAAACACCATATATTTT	CASSRRDRPGNTIYF
TRBV20-1	10	TRBJ2-4	-	-	TGCAGTGCTAGAAAAAACATTCAGTACTTC	CSARKNIQYF
TRBV28	15	TRBJ2-3	-	-	TGTGCCAGCGTCCTTTCGGGGGCGAAGTCAGATACGCAGTATTTT	CASVLSGAKSDTQYF
TRBV27	13	TRBJ1-2	-	-	TGTGCCAGCAGTTCCTCAAGGTTCTATGGCTACACCTTC	CASSSSRFYGYTF
TRBV5-5	14	TRBJ2-3	few	TRBD1	TGTGCCAGCAGCCCCGGACAGGCGACAGATACGCAGTATTTT	CASSPGQATDTQYF
TRBV19	11	TRBJ1-2	once	TRBD1	TGTGCCAGTAGTTCCGACAGGGACTACACCTTC	CASSSDRDYTF
TRBV5-4	16	TRBJ2-5	-	TRBD2	TGTGCCAGCAGACTAGGAGCGGGGGGGCCGGGAGAGACCCAGTACTTC	CASRLGAGGPGETQYF
TRBV7-9	14	TRBJ2-5	-	TRBD2	TGTGCCAGCAGCCGGACTAGCGGCCAAGAGACCCAGTACTTC	CASSRTSGQETQYF
TRBV5-6	18	TRBJ2-7	few	TRBD2	TGTGCCAGCAGCATGGGTTGGCTAGCGGGGCCTCCCGCCTACGAGCAGTACTTC	CASSMGWLAGPPAYEQYF
TRBV27	14	TRBJ1-2	-	-	TGTGCCAGCAGTTGGGGGCCCGGCCTTTATGGCTACACCTTC	CASSWGPGLYGYTF
TRBV27	14	TRBJ1-5	-	TRBD1	TGTGCCAGCAGTGTCTACAGGGGTAATCAGCCCCAGCATTTT	CASSVYRGNQPQHF
TRBV7-6	15	TRBJ2-1	once	TRBD2	TGTGCCAGCAGCCCTAGGACTAGCGGGGGGAATGAGCAGTTCTTC	CASSPRTSGGNEQFF
TRBV29-1	17	TRBJ2-7	-	TRBD2	TGCAGCGTTTTTATTAGCGGGAGGGCTACGGCCGGCTACGAGCAGTACTTC	CSVFISGRATAGYEQYF
TRBV4-1	14	TRBJ1-1	-	TRBD1	TGCGCCAGCAGCCACAGGGGGCTGAACACTGAAGCTTTCTTT	CASSHRGLNTEAFF